The present T cell receptor (beta chain) was sequenced within a study of blood T cell repertoires in COVID-19. Study context: The origin of the acute and convalescent COVID-19 samples was the United States, Italy and Spain. PBMCs, B-cell-depleted T cells, or T cells were the source of the cDNA or gDNA that made up the material.

In the original processing: Amplification from reference gene primers served as the basis for estimated nucleated cell counts. Assay: immunoSEQ multiplex PCR; the TCRdb copy retains only in-frame clones and omits some. The DNA gave D and trimming, while V, J and clone size come from that table. Of some 70,000 clones in the sample, 85% to 90% are singletons; the top ten hold 0.58%. The germline V gene encodes CDR1 LNHDA and CDR2 SQIVND (reference sequence). The CDR3 has 12 residues. After removal of 2 bases from V and 6 bases from J, the junction contained 1 base not matched to a gene. Sequencing was done on a sample of peripheral blood. The sequence was obtained from a man between 60 and 75 years old with acute or convalescent COVID-19. The genes are TRBV19 and TRBJ2-7; 7 bases are shared with TRBD2. The CDR3 DNA reads as TGTGCCAGTAGTATACGCGGGGGCGAGCAGTACTTC. It encodes CASSIRGGEQYF. Variable domain in full (rest from reference TRBV19 and TRBJ2-7): DGGITQSPKYLFRKEGQNVTLSCEQNLNHDAMYWYRQDPGQGLRLIYYSQIVNDFQKGDIAEGYSVSREKKESFPLTVTSAQKNPTAFYLCASSIRGGEQYFGPGTRLTVT.